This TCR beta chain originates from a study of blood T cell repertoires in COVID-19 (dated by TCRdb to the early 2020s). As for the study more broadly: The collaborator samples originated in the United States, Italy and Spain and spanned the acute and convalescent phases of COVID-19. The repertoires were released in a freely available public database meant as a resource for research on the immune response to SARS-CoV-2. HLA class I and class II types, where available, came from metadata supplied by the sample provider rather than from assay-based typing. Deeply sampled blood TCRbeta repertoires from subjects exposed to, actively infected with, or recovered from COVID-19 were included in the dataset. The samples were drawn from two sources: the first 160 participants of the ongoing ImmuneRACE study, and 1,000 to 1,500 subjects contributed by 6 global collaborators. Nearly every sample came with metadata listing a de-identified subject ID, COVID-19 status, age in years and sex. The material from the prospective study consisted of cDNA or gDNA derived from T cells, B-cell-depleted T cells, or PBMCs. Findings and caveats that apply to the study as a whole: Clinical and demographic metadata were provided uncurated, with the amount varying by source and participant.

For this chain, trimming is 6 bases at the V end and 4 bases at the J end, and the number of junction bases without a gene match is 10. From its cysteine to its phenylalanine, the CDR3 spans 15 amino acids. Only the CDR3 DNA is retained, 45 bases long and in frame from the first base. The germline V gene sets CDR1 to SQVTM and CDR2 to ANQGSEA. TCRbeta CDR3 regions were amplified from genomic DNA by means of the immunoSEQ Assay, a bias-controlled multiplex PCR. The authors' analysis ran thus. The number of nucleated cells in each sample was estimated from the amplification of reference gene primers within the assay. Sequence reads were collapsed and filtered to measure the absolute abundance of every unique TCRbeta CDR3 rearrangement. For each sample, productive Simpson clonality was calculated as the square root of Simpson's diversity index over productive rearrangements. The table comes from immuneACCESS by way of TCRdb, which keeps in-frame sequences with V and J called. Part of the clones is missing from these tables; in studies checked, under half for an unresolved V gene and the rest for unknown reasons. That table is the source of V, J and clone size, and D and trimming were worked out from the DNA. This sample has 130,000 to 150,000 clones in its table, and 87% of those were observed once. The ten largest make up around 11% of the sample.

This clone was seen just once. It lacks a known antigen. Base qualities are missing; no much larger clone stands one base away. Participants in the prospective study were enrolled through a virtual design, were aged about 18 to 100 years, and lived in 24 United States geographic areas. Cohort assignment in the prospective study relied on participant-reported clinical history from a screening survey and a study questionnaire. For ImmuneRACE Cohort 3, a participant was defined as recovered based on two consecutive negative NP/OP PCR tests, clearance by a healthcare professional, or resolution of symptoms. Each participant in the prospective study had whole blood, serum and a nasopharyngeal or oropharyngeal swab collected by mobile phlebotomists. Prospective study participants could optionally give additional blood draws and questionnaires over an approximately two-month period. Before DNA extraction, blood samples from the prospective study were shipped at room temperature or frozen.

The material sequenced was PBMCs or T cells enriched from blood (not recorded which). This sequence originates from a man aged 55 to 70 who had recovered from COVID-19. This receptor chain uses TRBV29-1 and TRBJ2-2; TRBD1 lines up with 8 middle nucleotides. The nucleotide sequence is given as TGCAGCGTATCCTGGACAGGGATAGGCACCGGGGAGCTGTTTTTT. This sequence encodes CSVSWTGIGTGELFF.